This entry lists 5 T cell receptor beta chains sequenced from one sample in a study of PD-1 blockade in classical Hodgkin lymphoma. Exposure to brentuximab vedotin varied, and each patient had relapsed following autologous stem cell transplantation. Some clones are missing from TCRdb's copy, which holds only in-frame ones; the method was immunoSEQ multiplex PCR. The sample carries about 110,000 clones, roughly nine tenths recorded once. Sequenced here: peripheral blood mononuclear cells (PBMCs), sampled before the second cycle of nivolumab. These receptors were taken from a human donor with classical Hodgkin lymphoma.

This rearrangement joins TRBV19 to TRBJ2-3; 8 nucleotides match TRBD2. Germline assignment: CDR1 LNHDA and CDR2 SQIVND (reference sequence). The J segment lost 2 bases and the V segment lost 4 bases, leaving 5 bases of the junction unmatched. The CDR3 length is 15 residues. CDR3 amino acids: CASSSGLAATDTQYF. CDR3 nucleotides: TGTGCCAGTAGTAGCGGACTAGCTGCCACAGATACGCAGTATTTT.

V and J are TRBV19 and TRBJ1-5, with a weak D call TRBD1 (5 bases). The CDR3 has 15 residues. The V and J ends lost 6 bases and 0 bases respectively, with 12 bases between them. CDR1 is LNHDA, CDR2 SQIVND, per germline (reference sequence). CDR3 sequence reads: CASRDGTYSNQPQHF. The CDR3 bases are TGTGCCAGTAGAGACGGGACTTATAGCAATCAGCCCCAGCATTTT.

The rearrangement links TRBV7-9 to TRBJ2-7, with D possibly TRBD1 on 5 matching bases. The ends were cut back, 3 bases at V and 5 bases at J, with 14 bases in the middle. The germline CDR1 and CDR2 sequences are SEHNR and FQNEAQ (reference sequence). The CDR3 covers 14 residues. In DNA, the CDR3 is TGTGCCAGCAGCTTGGTTAGGGGTAAGAACGAGCAGTACTTC. This gives the protein CASSLVRGKNEQYF.

The chain couples TRBV4-1 to TRBJ1-5; D unclear. The CDR3 consists of 15 residues. Germline assignment: CDR1 MGHRA and CDR2 YSYEKL. Trimming stripped 4 bases from V and 3 bases from J, with 13 bases between. CDR3 sequence: CASSPGGQLNQPQHF. The CDR3 DNA follows: TGCGCCAGCAGCCCCGGCGGGCAACTCAATCAGCCCCAGCATTTT.

The chain joins TRBV2 to TRBJ2-5, with D possibly being TRBD1 or TRBD2 (5 bases each). Trimming removed 4 bases from V and 1 base from J, with 10 bases in between. The CDR3 runs to 14 residues. CDR1 and CDR2 (germline): SNHLY, FYNNEI. CDR3 coding DNA: TGTGCCAGCAGTGCGGGACCGCCCCAAGAGACCCAGTACTTC. This encodes CASSAGPPQETQYF.